These 31 T cell receptor beta chains share one sample of origin, sequenced in a study of blood T cell repertoires in COVID-19. TCRdb's copy holds only in-frame clones and misses some; the assay was immunoSEQ multiplex PCR. The table has tens of thousands of clones, around three quarters seen once. The material sequenced was peripheral blood. Receptor source: a man aged 55 to 70 with acute or convalescent COVID-19.

The J gene is TRBJ2-5, the V gene TRBV12-2; the D call of TRBD2 is as the table states it, not checked on the DNA. TRBV12-2 is given as a pseudogene. This CDR3 comprises 15 residues. CDR3 DNA: TGTGCAAGTCGCTCGGAGGACCGCTTTGGAGAGACCCAGTACTTC. Protein sequence: CASRSEDRFGETQYF.

This clone was counted a single time. This rearrangement joins TRBV28 to TRBJ1-1; 8 bases are shared with TRBD1. This CDR3 has 18 amino acids. Germline V gene sequence: CDR1 MDHEN, CDR2 SYDVKM. V lost 4 bases and J lost 5; bases outside the gene matches: 18. The CDR3 reads CASSSVFRDRSLGTEAFF. CDR3 sequence (DNA): TGTGCCAGCAGTTCCGTTTTCCGGGACAGGTCTTTGGGTACTGAAGCTTTCTTT.

The CDR3: CASSLDRSEQYF. DNA for the CDR3: TGTGCCAGCAGTTTGGACAGGTCCGAGCAGTACTTC. The chain is built from TRBV12-3 or TRBV12-4 and TRBJ2-7, with 7 nucleotides matching TRBD1. CDR3 length: 12 residues. Losses at the gene ends were 3 bases for V and 6 bases for J; bases not matched to a gene: 2.

This chain connects TRBV11-2 to TRBJ2-1; TRBD1 is a possible D gene (5 bases). The germline V gene has CDR1 SGHAT and CDR2 FQNNGV. V was pared by 0 bases and J by 8 bases, with 5 bases between. The CDR3 is 12 amino acids. CDR3 protein: CASSLDRDEQFF. CDR3 DNA: TGTGCCAGCAGCTTAGACAGGGATGAGCAGTTCTTC.

CDR3 sequence: CASSITSGSGETQYF. CDR3 coding DNA: TGTGCCAGTAGTATTACCAGCGGGAGTGGGGAGACCCAGTACTTC. V is TRBV19 and J is TRBJ2-5; 8 bases map to TRBD2. The CDR3 extends over 15 amino acids. Germline CDR1 reads LNHDA; CDR2 reads SQIVND (reference sequence). Trimming cost V 3 bases and J 5 bases; bases outside gene matches: 8.

The gene calls are TRBV13 and TRBJ2-5, with D hard to call. V lost 2 bases to trimming and J lost 1 base, with 11 bases between them. Germline CDR1 PRHDT, CDR2 FYEKMQ (reference sequence). The CDR3 sequence is 15 residues long. The CDR3 sequence: CASSLLGTPQETQYF. CDR3 nucleotide sequence: TGTGCCAGCAGCTTACTAGGAACGCCCCAAGAGACCCAGTACTTC.

The V call is TRBV7-2, the J call TRBJ2-7, with D possibly being TRBD2 (5 bases). CDR1 and CDR2 (germline): SGHTA, FQGNSA. The CDR3 is 13 amino acids. V lost 6 bases and J lost 1, with 10 bases in between. The chain's CDR3 is CASSREASYEQYF. The DNA for the CDR3 is TGTGCCAGCAGTCGGGAAGCGTCCTACGAGCAGTACTTC.

The chain's CDR3 is CASSQRQEETQYF. CDR3 coding DNA: TGTGCCAGCAGCCAAAGACAGGAAGAGACCCAGTACTTC. The J gene is TRBJ2-5, the V gene TRBV7-7, with D tentatively TRBD1 (6 bases). This CDR3 has 13 amino acids. Looked up from germline, CDR1 is SSHAT and CDR2 is FNYEAQ (reference sequence). Trimming stripped 5 bases from V and 3 bases from J, with 10 bases between.

The rearrangement joins TRBV18 to TRBJ1-1, with 7 bases that match TRBD1. V lost 6 bases to trimming and J lost 10 bases; unmatched junction nucleotides: 11. The CDR3 extends over 13 amino acids. Per the germline V gene, CDR1 is KGHSH and CDR2 is LQKENI. Here the CDR3 reads CASSRDRERGAFF. The CDR3, as DNA: TGTGCCAGCTCCCGCGACAGGGAGCGAGGAGCTTTCTTT.

This sequence joins TRBV9 and TRBJ2-7; a weak D match, TRBD2 (5 bases). With 5 bases removed from V and 3 bases from J, the gap between germline ends came to 12 bases. CDR1 SGDLS and CDR2 YYNGEE come from the germline V gene. The CDR3 length is 13 residues. CDR3 in amino acids: CASRPAEGYEQYF. For the CDR3, the DNA is TGTGCCAGCAGACCAGCTGAGGGCTACGAGCAGTACTTC.

This clone was seen many times. CDR3 region: CAISEASGRGEQYF. Written as DNA, the CDR3 is TGTGCCATCAGTGAGGCCAGCGGGAGAGGCGAGCAGTACTTC. V usage is TRBV10-3 and J usage is TRBJ2-7; 8 bases line up with TRBD2. Trimming removed 2 bases from V and 6 bases from J; junction bases left unmatched: 6. This CDR3 contains 14 residues. Germline V CDR1 and CDR2: ENHRY, SYGVKD.

The V gene is TRBV6-2 or TRBV6-3, the J gene TRBJ2-1, with 11 nucleotides matching TRBD2. Germline V lookup: CDR1 MNHEY, CDR2 SVGEGT. This CDR3 comprises 19 residues. With 2 bases clipped from V and 8 bases from J, the junction kept 17 bases outside the gene matches. CDR3 residues: CASSYVLAGGPAGGHEQFF. The CDR3 DNA sequence: TGTGCCAGCAGTTACGTCCTAGCGGGAGGCCCTGCCGGAGGGCATGAGCAGTTCTTC.

This chain connects TRBV3-1 (or the pseudogene TRBV3-2) to TRBJ2-1; the D gene is possibly TRBD2 (6 bases). Trimming pared 3 bases from V and 3 bases from J, leaving 12 bases between. In germline, CDR1 is LGHDT, CDR2 YNNKEL (reference sequence). This CDR3 is 15 amino acids long. CDR3 sequence reads: CASSHVGGGYNEQFF. CDR3 DNA: TGTGCCAGCAGCCACGTGGGAGGCGGCTACAATGAGCAGTTCTTC.

The rearrangement uses TRBV7-2 and TRBJ2-5, with 10 bases aligning to TRBD2. CDR3 length equals 15 residues. Germline V lookup: CDR1 SGHTA, CDR2 FQGNSA. Unmatched junction bases numbered 5, after V lost 2 bases and J lost 5 bases. The CDR3, as DNA: TGTGCCAGCAGCTTAATAGGACTAGCGGCTGAGACCCAGTACTTC. As protein: CASSLIGLAAETQYF.

The chain links TRBV28 to TRBJ1-4; D is ambiguous. There are 13 residues in the CDR3. Deletions cut 1 base from V and 6 bases from J, with 6 bases between. Germline values: CDR1 MDHEN, CDR2 SYDVKM. In DNA, the CDR3 is TGTGCCAGCAGTTTATCCGGGTATGAAAAACTGTTTTTT. Protein sequence: CASSLSGYEKLFF.

The V gene is TRBV6-6, the J gene TRBJ1-4, with D unresolved. The germline CDR1 and CDR2 sequences are MNHNY and SVGAGI (reference sequence). This CDR3 comprises 11 residues. V was trimmed by 5 bases and J by 8 bases, leaving 6 bases between them. The CDR3 loop is CASSTVEKLFF. The CDR3 DNA reads TGTGCCAGCAGTACGGTCGAAAAACTGTTTTTT.

The chain has TRBV5-1 and TRBJ2-1; 13 nucleotides align to TRBD2. Per germline, CDR1 SGHRS and CDR2 YFSETQ. V gave up 4 bases and J gave up 0 bases; unmatched junction bases: 4. CDR3 length equals 17 residues. CDR3 sequence reads: CASSPGLAGFSYNEQFF. As DNA, the CDR3 is TGCGCCAGCAGCCCGGGACTAGCGGGATTCTCCTACAATGAGCAGTTCTTC.

The V and J genes are TRBV28 and TRBJ2-1, with D possibly TRBD2 on 6 matching bases. The CDR3 is made up of 15 amino acids. Trimming removed 8 bases at V and 0 bases at J, with 14 bases between. CDR1 and CDR2 from the germline V gene are MDHEN and SYDVKM. CDR3 amino acids: CASQFSGSSYNEQFF. The CDR3 region has the DNA TGTGCCAGCCAATTTAGCGGTAGCTCCTACAATGAGCAGTTCTTC.

This clone has just a few counts. The CDR3 sequence: CASAPVLAYEQYF. In DNA form, the CDR3 reads TGTGCCAGCGCCCCGGTACTAGCTTACGAGCAGTACTTC. The rearrangement uses TRBV27 and TRBJ2-7, with D maybe TRBD2 (6 bases). This CDR3 spans 13 amino acids. The germline V gene encodes CDR1 MNHEY and CDR2 SMNVEV (reference sequence). V was trimmed by 8 bases and J by 4 bases, leaving 15 bases between them.

The count of this clone is one. This chain links TRBV5-5 with TRBJ2-3, with 8 bases fitting TRBD1. The germline CDR1 and CDR2 sequences are SGHKS and YYEKEE (reference sequence). Germline trimming cut 4 bases from V and 4 bases from J; bases unmatched to any gene: 11. The CDR3 has 16 amino acids. CDR3 in DNA: TGTGCCAGCAGCCTACAAACTGACAGGGGTGCAGATACGCAGTATTTT. Protein: CASSLQTDRGADTQYF. Supplemented by reference TRBV5-5 and TRBJ2-3, the full variable domain reads DAGVTQSPTHLIKTRGQQVTLRCSPISGHKSVSWYQQVLGQGPQFIFQYYEKEERGRGNFPDRFSARQFPNYSSELNVNALLLGDSALYLCASSLQTDRGADTQYFGPGTRLTVL.

The chain employs TRBV3-1 (or the pseudogene TRBV3-2) and TRBJ1-3; D is unresolved. With 8 bases removed from V and 4 bases from J, the gap between germline ends came to 6 bases. The CDR3 covers 11 residues. Germline assignment: CDR1 LGHDT and CDR2 YNNKEL (reference sequence). CDR3 coding DNA: TGTGCCAGCGGGAGGGGAAACACCATATATTTT. Residues: CASGRGNTIYF.

The chain employs TRBV15 and TRBJ2-7; 7 nucleotides agree with TRBD2. Per germline, CDR1 LNHNV and CDR2 YYDKDF (reference sequence). The CDR3 is 16 residues long. Trimming at V came to 0 bases and at J to 1 base, leaving 6 bases not matched to a gene. The DNA of the CDR3 is TGTGCCACCAGCAGAGATCGGGAGGCCGCTTCCTACGAGCAGTACTTC. Its protein product is CATSRDREAASYEQYF.

V gene TRBV18 combines with J gene TRBJ2-7; D is possibly TRBD1 (7 bases). Germline V gene data show CDR1 as KGHSH and CDR2 as LQKENI. There are 15 residues in the CDR3. The V gene lost 0 bases and the J gene lost 6 bases, with 15 bases spanning the gap. CDR3 nucleotide sequence: TGTGCCAGCTCACCACCAGGCAGGGGGGTGGGCGAGCAGTACTTC. Translated: CASSPPGRGVGEQYF.

The J gene is TRBJ2-3, the V gene TRBV28; 9 positions agree with TRBD2. The V gene's germline CDR1 is MDHEN and CDR2 SYDVKM. The V segment lost 6 bases and the J segment 2 bases; nucleotides outside the gene matches: 18. This CDR3 region has 19 residues. The CDR3 nucleotides read TGTGCCAGCAGGCCGACTAGCGGAACGTCACGTTTGAACACAGATACGCAGTATTTT. Protein sequence: CASRPTSGTSRLNTDTQYF.

The sample holds one count of this clone. This chain uses TRBV7-8 with TRBJ1-2; 8 bases are shared with TRBD1. The CDR3 has 15 amino acids. The trim removed 5 bases at V and 3 bases at J, leaving 8 bases unmatched. Germline-derived CDR1 and CDR2 are SGHVS and FQNEAQ. The CDR3 protein is CASSPGTGGYYGYTF. In nucleotides, the CDR3 is TGTGCCAGCAGCCCAGGTACAGGGGGATACTATGGCTACACCTTC.

The chain is built from TRBV27 and TRBJ2-7; 7 nucleotides agree with TRBD1. CDR1 is MNHEY, CDR2 SMNVEV, per germline (reference sequence). The CDR3 is made up of 14 amino acids. Trimming took 4 bases from V and 3 from J; bases not matched to a gene: 6. In DNA form, the CDR3 reads TGTGCCAGCAGTTCCGGGACAGTTCTCTACGAGCAGTACTTC. Translation gives CASSSGTVLYEQYF.

The chain joins TRBV6-5 to TRBJ1-1; tentative D call: TRBD1 (6 bases). The CDR3 is made up of 14 amino acids. The V end was cut by 6 bases, the J end by 0 bases, with 11 bases between. Germline V gives CDR1 MNHEY, CDR2 SVGAGI. The CDR3 DNA sequence: TGTGCCAGCAGCCCCGGACAGTTGAACACTGAAGCTTTCTTT. Protein product: CASSPGQLNTEAFF.

The J gene is TRBJ2-2, the V gene TRBV7-3, with 13 bases aligning to TRBD2. The CDR3 length is 19 residues. V lost 5 bases to trimming and J lost 0 bases; unmatched junction nucleotides: 9. The V gene's germline CDR1 is SGHTA and CDR2 FQGTGA. The CDR3, as DNA: TGTGCCAGCAGCGAAAGTGGACTAGCGGGAGACGCGAACACCGGGGAGCTGTTTTTT. This sequence encodes CASSESGLAGDANTGELFF.

The chain links TRBV9 to TRBJ2-4, with D possibly being TRBD2 (5 bases). CDR3 length: 13 residues. With 4 bases removed from V and 3 bases from J, the gap between germline ends came to 8 bases. Germline CDR1 is SGDLS and CDR2 is YYNGEE. Written as DNA, the CDR3 is TGTGCCAGCAGCCCCCGGGACAAAAACATTCAGTACTTC. Its protein product is CASSPRDKNIQYF. The full variable domain, rest sourced from reference TRBV9 and TRBJ2-4, is DSGVTQTPKHLITATGQRVTLRCSPRSGDLSVYWYQQSLDQGLQFLIQYYNGEERAKGNILERFSAQQFPDLHSELNLSSLELGDSALYFCASSPRDKNIQYFGAGTRLSVL.

This chain uses TRBV10-2 with TRBJ2-7; the match to TRBD2 covers 8 bases. The CDR3 loop spans 14 amino acids. The V gene's germline CDR1 is WSHSY and CDR2 SAAADI. The junction had 3 bases not matched to a gene; V was cut back by 4 bases and J by 1 base. CDR3 protein: CASSVGRGSYEQYF. CDR3 in DNA: TGCGCCAGCAGTGTCGGGAGGGGATCCTACGAGCAGTACTTC.

The V and J genes are TRBV28 and TRBJ2-7; 13 bases are a match to TRBD2. Germline V gives CDR1 MDHEN, CDR2 SYDVKM. This CDR3 has 16 amino acids. V trimming: 7 bases; J trimming: 3 bases; junction bases outside the gene matches: 9. CDR3 residues: CASTPFGTSGIYEQYF. CDR3 nucleotides: TGTGCCAGCACCCCATTCGGGACTAGCGGGATCTACGAGCAGTACTTC.